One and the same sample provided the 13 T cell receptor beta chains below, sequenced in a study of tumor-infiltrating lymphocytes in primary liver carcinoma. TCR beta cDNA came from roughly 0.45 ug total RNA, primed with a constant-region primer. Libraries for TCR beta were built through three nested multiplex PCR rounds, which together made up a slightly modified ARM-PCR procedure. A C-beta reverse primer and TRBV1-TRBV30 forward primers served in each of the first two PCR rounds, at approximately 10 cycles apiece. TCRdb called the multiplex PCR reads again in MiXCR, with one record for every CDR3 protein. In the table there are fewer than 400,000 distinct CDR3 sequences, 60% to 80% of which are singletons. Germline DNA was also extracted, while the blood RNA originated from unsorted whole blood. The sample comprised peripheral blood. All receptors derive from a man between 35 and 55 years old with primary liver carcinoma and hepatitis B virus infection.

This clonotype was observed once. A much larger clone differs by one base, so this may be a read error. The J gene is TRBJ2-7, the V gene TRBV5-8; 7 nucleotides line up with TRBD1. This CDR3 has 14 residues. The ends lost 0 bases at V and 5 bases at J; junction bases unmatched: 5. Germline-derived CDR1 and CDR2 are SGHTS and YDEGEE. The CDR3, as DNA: TGTGCCAGCAGCTTGGAGACAGGGATGGACGAGCAGTACTTC. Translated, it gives CASSLETGMDEQYF.

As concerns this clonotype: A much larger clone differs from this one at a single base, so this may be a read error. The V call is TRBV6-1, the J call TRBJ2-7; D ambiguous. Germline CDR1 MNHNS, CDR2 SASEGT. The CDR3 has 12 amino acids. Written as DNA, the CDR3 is TGTGCCAGTGCAGACTTAATCTACGGGCAGTACTTC. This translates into CASADLIYGQYF.

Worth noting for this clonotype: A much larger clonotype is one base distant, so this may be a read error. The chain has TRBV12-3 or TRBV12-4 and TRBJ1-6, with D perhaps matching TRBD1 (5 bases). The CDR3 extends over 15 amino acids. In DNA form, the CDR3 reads TGTGCCAGCAGCAGACAGACTAACTCTAATTCACTCCTCCACTTT. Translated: CASSRQTNSNSLLHF.

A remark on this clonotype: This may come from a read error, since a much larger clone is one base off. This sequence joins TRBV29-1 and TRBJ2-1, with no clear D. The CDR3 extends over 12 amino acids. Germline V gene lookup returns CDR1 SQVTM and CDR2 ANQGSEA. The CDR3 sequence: CSASGVTDVQFF. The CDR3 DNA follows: TGCAGTGCATCAGGCGTTACCGATGTGCAGTTCTTC.

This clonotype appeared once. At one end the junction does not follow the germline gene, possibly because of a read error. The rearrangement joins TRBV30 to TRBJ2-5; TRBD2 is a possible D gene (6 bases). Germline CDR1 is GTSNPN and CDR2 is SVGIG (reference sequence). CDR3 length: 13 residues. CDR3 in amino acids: CAWSVRGSETRYF. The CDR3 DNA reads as TGTGCCTGGAGTGTACGGGGGAGCGAGACCCGGTACTTC.

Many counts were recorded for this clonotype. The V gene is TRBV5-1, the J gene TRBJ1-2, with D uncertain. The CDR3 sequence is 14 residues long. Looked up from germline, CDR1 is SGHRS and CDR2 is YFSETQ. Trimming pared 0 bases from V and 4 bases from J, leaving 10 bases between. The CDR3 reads CASSLDEGAYGYTF. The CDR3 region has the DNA TGCGCCAGCAGCTTGGACGAGGGCGCCTATGGCTACACCTTC.

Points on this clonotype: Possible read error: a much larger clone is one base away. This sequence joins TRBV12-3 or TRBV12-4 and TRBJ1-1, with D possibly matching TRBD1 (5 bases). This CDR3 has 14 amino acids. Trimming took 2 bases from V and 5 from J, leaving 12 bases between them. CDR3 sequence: CASSLRQRGTEAFF. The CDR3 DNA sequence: TGTGCCAGCAGTTTAAGACAGCGTGGTACTGAAGCTTTCTTT.

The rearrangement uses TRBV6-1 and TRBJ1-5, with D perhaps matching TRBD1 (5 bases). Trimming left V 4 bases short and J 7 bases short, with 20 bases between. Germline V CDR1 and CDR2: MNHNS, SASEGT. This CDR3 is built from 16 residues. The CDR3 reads CASSVITVPRGQPQHF. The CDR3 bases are TGTGCCAGCAGTGTCATTACAGTGCCCCGGGGGCAGCCCCAGCATTTT.

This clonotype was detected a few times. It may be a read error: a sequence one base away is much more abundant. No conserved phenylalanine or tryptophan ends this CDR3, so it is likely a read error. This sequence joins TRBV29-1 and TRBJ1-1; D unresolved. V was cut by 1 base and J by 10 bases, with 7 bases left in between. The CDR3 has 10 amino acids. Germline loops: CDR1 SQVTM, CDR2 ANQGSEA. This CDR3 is CSVEGPGAFL. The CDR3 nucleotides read TGCAGCGTTGAAGGGCCGGGAGCTTTCTTA.

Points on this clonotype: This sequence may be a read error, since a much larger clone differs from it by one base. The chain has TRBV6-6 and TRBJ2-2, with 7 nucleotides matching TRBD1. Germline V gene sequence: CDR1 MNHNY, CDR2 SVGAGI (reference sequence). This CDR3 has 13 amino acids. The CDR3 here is CAETGSNTEELFF. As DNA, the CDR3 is TGTGCCGAGACAGGGAGTAACACCGAGGAGCTGTTTTTT.

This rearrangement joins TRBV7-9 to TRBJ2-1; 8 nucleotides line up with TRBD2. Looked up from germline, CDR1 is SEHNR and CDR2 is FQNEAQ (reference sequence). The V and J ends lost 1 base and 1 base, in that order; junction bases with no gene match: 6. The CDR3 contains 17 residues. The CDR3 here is CASSLGVTSGSYNEQFF. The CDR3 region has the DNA TGTGCCAGCAGCTTAGGCGTAACTAGCGGATCCTACAATGAGCAGTTCTTC.

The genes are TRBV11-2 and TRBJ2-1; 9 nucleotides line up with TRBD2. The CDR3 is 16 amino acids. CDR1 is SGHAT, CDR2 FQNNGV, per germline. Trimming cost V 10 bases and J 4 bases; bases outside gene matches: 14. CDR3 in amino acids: CANTGGASGTYNEQFF. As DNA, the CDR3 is TGTGCCAACACCGGGGGGGCTAGCGGGACTTACAATGAGCAGTTCTTC.

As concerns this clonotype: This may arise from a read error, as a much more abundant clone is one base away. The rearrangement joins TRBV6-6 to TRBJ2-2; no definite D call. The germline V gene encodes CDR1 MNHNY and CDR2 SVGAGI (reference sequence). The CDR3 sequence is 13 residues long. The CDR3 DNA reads TGTGCCAGCAGTTACTCCCACACCGAGGAGCTGTTTTTT. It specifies CASSYSHTEELFF.